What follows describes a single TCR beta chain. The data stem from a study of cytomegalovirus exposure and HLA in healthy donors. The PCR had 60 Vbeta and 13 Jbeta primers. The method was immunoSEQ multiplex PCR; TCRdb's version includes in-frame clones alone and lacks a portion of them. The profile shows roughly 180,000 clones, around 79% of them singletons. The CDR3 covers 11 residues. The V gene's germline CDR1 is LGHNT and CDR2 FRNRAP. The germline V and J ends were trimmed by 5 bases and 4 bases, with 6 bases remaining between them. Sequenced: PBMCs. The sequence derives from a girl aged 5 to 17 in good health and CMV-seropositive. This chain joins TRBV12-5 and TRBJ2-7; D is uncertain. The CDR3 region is CASGPLYEQYF. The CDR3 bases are TGTGCTAGTGGTCCCTTGTACGAGCAGTACTTC.